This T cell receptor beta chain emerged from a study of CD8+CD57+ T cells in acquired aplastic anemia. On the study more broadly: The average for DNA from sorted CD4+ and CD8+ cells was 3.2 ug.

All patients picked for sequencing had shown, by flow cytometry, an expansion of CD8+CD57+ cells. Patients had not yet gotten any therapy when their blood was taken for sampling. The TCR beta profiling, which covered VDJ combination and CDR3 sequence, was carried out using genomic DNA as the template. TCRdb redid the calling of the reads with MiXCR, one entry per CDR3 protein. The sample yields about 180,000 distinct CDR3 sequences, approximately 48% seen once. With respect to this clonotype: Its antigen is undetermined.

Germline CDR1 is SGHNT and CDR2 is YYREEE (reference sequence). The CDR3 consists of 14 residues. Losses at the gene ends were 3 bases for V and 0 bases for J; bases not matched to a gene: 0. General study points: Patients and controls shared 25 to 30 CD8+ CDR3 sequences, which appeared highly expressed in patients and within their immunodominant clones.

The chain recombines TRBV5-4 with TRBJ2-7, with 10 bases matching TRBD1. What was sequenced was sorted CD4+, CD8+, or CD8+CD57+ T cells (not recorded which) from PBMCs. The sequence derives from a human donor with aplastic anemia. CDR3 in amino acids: CASSWDRGSYEQYF. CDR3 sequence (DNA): TGTGCCAGCAGCTGGGACAGGGGCTCCTACGAGCAGTACTTC.